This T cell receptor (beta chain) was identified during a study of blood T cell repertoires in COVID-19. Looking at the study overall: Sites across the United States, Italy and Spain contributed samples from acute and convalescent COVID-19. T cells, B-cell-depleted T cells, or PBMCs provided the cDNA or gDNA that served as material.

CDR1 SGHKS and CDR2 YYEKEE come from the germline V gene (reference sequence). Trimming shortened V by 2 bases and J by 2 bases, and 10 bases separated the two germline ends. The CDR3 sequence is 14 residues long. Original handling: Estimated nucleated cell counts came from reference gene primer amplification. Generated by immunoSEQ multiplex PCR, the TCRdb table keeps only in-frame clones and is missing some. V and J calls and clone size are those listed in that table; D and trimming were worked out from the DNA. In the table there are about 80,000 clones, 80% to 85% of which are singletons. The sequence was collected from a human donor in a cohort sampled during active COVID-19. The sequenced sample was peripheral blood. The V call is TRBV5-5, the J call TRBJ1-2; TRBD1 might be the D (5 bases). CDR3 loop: CASSFGGGNYGYTF. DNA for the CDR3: TGTGCCAGCAGCTTCGGCGGGGGAAACTATGGCTACACCTTC.